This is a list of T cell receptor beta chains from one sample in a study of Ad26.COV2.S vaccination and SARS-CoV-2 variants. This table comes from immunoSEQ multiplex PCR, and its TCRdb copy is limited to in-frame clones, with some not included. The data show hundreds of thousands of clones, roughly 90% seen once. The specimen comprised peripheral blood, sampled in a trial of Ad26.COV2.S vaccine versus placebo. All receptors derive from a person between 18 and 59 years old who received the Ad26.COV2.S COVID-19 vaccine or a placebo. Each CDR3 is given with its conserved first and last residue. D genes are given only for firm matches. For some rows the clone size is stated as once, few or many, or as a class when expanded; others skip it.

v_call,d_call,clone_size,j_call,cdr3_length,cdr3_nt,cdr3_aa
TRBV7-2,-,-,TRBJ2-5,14,TGTGCCAGCAGCTACAGTTCAGGGGCAGAGACCCAGTACTTC,CASSYSSGAETQYF
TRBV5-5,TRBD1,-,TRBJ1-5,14,TGTGCCAGCAGCTCCCGGACAGGAGATCAGCCCCAGCATTTT,CASSSRTGDQPQHF
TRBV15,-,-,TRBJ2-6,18,TGTGCCACCAGCAGAGTACCGGACGGGAACTCTGGGGCCAACGTCCTGACTTTC,CATSRVPDGNSGANVLTF
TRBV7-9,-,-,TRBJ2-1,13,TGTGCCAGCAGCTTAGAATTTGGACTGGACGGGTTCTTC,CASSLEFGLDGFF
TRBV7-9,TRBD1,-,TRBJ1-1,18,TGTGCCAGCAGCCCTGGGGCTGGGACAGGGAAAATGAACACTGAAGCTTTCTTT,CASSPGAGTGKMNTEAFF
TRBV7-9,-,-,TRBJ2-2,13,TGTGCCAGCAGCTTAACGGGACCCGGCGTGCTGTTTTTT,CASSLTGPGVLFF
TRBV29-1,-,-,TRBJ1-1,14,TGCAGCGCCGAGGGGCCCAGGAAGAACACTGAAGCTTTCTTT,CSAEGPRKNTEAFF
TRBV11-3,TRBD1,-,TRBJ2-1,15,TGTGCCAGCAGCGATAGACAGGGGCCCTACAATGAGCAGTTCTTC,CASSDRQGPYNEQFF
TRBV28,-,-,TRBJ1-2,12,TGTGCCAGCAGTTTTGGAGCATATGGCTACACCTTC,CASSFGAYGYTF
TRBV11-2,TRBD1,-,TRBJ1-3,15,TGTGCCAGCAGCGTAGGGACAGTCTCTGGAAACACCATATATTTT,CASSVGTVSGNTIYF
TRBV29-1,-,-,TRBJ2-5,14,TGCAGCGTTGATAGATTGGCAGGCCAAGAGACCCAGTACTTC,CSVDRLAGQETQYF
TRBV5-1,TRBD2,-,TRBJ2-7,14,TGCGCCAGCAGTACCGGACTAGAAGGGCACGAGCAGTACTTC,CASSTGLEGHEQYF
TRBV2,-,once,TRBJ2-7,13,TGTGCCAGCCGGGGGTCAGGCCCCTACGAGCAGTACTTC,CASRGSGPYEQYF
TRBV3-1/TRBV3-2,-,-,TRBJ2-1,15,TGTGCCAGCAGGAGACAGGTGGGCTCCTACAATGAGCAGTTCTTC,CASRRQVGSYNEQFF
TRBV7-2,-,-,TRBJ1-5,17,TGTGCCAGCAGCCCCGGGGCATCAGGCTATAGCAATCAGCCCCAGCATTTT,CASSPGASGYSNQPQHF